The 5 T cell receptor beta chains listed next were all sequenced from one sample in a study of cytomegalovirus exposure and HLA in healthy donors. Use of 60 Vbeta and 13 Jbeta primers characterized the PCR. Repertoires were generated with immunoSEQ multiplex PCR, while TCRdb's copy carries only in-frame clones and drops some. Found here are more than 130,000 clones; the top ten clones hold roughly 3%. The sequenced material came from PBMCs. These receptors came from a man aged 35 to 55 in good health and CMV-seronegative.

J is TRBJ2-1 and V is TRBV9, with D possibly being TRBD1 (6 bases). This CDR3 contains 13 residues. V was trimmed by 7 bases and J by 3 bases, leaving 11 bases between them. The germline V gene has CDR1 SGDLS and CDR2 YYNGEE. CDR3 sequence reads: CASGSDSYNEQFF. CDR3 in DNA: TGTGCCAGCGGATCGGACAGCTACAATGAGCAGTTCTTC.

This chain links TRBV7-2 with TRBJ1-6; 8 bases line up with TRBD1. The CDR3 runs 13 residues. Unmatched junction bases numbered 7, after V lost 7 bases and J lost 11 bases. Germline V lookup: CDR1 SGHTA, CDR2 FQGNSA. The CDR3 region is CASTQDRVTPLHF. The CDR3 region has the DNA TGTGCCAGCACTCAGGACAGGGTGACACCCCTCCACTTT.

V is TRBV4-2 and J is TRBJ1-3; D call uncertain. CDR1 is LGHNA, CDR2 YNFKEQ, per germline. The CDR3 extends over 14 amino acids. Trimming took off 5 bases at V and 0 bases at J, with 8 bases between the two ends. The CDR3 spells CASSDASSGNTIYF. The CDR3, as DNA: TGTGCCAGCAGCGATGCGAGCTCTGGAAACACCATATATTTT.

The genes are TRBV7-7 and TRBJ2-5; 8 nucleotides agree with TRBD1. Per the germline V gene, CDR1 is SSHAT and CDR2 is FNYEAQ (reference sequence). The CDR3 consists of 13 residues. The junction had 2 bases not matched to a gene; V was cut back by 4 bases and J by 4 bases. CDR3 bases: TGTGCCAGCAGCTCCACAGGGGGAGAGACCCAGTACTTC. Protein sequence: CASSSTGGETQYF.

V is TRBV28 and J is TRBJ2-7; possible D gene TRBD2, 6 bases. V shed 3 bases and J shed 6 bases, with 18 bases lying between them. The CDR3 consists of 15 residues. Germline V gene data show CDR1 as MDHEN and CDR2 as SYDVKM. CDR3 DNA: TGTGCCAGCAGTTTGGTCGGATTAGCGGAGGGCGAGCAGTACTTC. Protein sequence: CASSLVGLAEGEQYF.